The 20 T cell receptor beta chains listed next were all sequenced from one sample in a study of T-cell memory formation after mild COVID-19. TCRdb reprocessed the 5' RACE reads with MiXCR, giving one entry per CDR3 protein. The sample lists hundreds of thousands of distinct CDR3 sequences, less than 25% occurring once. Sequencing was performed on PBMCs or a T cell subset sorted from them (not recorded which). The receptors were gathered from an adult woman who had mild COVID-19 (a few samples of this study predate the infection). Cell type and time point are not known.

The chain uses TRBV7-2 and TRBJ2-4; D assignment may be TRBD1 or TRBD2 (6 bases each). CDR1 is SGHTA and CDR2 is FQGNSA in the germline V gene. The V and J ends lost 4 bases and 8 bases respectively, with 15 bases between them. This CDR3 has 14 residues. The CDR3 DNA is TGTGCCAGCAGCTCGGGGGCTCCCCCAGACATTCAGTACTTC. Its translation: CASSSGAPPDIQYF. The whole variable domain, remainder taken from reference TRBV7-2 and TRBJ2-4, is GAGVSQSPSNKVTEKGKDVELRCDPISGHTALYWYRQSLGQGLEFLIYFQGNSAPDKSGLPSDRFSAERTGGSVSTLTIQRTQQEDSAVYLCASSSGAPPDIQYFGAGTRLSVL.

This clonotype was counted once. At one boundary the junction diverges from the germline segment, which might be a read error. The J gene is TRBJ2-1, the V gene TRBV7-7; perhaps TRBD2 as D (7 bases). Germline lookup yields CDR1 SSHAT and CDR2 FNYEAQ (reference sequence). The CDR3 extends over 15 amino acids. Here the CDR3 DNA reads TGTGCTAGCAGCCGAAACAGGGAGGGCAACAATGAGCAGTTCTTC. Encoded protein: CASSRNREGNNEQFF.

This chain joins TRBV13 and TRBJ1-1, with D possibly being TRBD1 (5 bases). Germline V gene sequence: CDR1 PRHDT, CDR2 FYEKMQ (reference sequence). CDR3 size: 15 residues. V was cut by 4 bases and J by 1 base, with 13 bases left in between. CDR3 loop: CASSSGRGGNTEAFF. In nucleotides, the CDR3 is TGTGCCAGCAGCTCGGGACGCGGGGGGAACACTGAAGCTTTCTTT.

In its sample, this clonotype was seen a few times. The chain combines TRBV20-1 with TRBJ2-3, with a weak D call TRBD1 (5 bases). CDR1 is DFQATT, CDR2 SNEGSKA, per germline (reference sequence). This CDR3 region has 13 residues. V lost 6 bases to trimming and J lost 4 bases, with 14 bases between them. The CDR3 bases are TGCAGTGCCGAGAGGCAGGGCGCAGATACGCAGTATTTT. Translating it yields CSAERQGADTQYF.

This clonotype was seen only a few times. For the CDR3, the DNA is TGTGCCAGCAGCTTAATACTAGCGAATTACGAGCAGTACTTC. Amino acids: CASSLILANYEQYF. The rearrangement uses TRBV7-9 and TRBJ2-7; TRBD2 aligns across 7 bases. The CDR3 totals 14 residues. V lost 2 bases and J lost 4; bases outside the gene matches: 5. Germline CDR1 is SEHNR and CDR2 is FQNEAQ (reference sequence).

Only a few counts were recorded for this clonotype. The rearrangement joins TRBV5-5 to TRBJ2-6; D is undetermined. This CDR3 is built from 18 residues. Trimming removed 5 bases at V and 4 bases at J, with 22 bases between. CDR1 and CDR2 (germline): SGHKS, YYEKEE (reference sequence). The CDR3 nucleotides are TGTGCCAGCAGTCATGACCTCAGTGGGGTAGGAGGGGCCAACGTCCTGACTTTC. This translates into CASSHDLSGVGGANVLTF.

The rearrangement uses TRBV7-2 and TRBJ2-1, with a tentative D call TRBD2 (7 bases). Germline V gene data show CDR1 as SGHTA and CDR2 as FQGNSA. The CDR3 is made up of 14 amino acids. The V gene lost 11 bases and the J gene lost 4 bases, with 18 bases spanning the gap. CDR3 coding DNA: TGTGCCTCGGGAAGGGGGAGGGCTTACAATGAGCAGTTCTTC. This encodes CASGRGRAYNEQFF.

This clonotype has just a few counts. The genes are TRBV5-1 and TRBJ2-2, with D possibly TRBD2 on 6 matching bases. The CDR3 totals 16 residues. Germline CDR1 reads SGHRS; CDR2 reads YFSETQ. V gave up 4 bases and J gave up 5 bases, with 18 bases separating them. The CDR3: CASSPIGGPRTGELFF. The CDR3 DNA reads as TGCGCCAGCAGCCCCATCGGAGGGCCAAGGACCGGGGAGCTGTTTTTT.

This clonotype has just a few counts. The CDR3 sequence is CASSLISGDISNQPQHF. In DNA form, the CDR3 reads TGTGCCAGCAGCTTAATCTCAGGTGACATTAGCAATCAGCCCCAGCATTTT. The chain combines TRBV7-2 with TRBJ1-5; D not certain. The CDR3 length is 17 residues. Trimming took off 2 bases at V and 0 bases at J, with 14 bases between the two ends. CDR1 SGHTA and CDR2 FQGNSA come from the germline V gene.

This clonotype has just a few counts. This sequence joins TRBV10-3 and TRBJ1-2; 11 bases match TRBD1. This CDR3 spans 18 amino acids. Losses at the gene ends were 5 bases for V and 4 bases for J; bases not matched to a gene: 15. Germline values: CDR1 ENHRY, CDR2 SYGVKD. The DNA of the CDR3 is TGTGCCATCAGTTGGGACAGGGGGAGAAGTAGGTCTGTCTATGGCTACACCTTC. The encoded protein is CAISWDRGRSRSVYGYTF.

CDR3 sequence: CSAIIPGHFTGELFF. In DNA, the CDR3 is TGCAGTGCTATCATTCCGGGACACTTCACCGGGGAGCTGTTTTTT. This chain uses TRBV20-1 with TRBJ2-2; D might be TRBD1 (6 bases). The V end lost 4 bases, the J end lost 4 bases, and 16 bases lay between the germline ends. Per germline, CDR1 DFQATT and CDR2 SNEGSKA (reference sequence). The CDR3 contains 15 residues.

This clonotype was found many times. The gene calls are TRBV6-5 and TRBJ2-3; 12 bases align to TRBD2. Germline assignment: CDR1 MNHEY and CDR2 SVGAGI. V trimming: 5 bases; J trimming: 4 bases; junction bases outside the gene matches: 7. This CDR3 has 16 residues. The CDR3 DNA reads TGTGCCAGCAGTCCCCGGCTAGCGGGAGGGCCAGATACGCAGTATTTT. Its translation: CASSPRLAGGPDTQYF.

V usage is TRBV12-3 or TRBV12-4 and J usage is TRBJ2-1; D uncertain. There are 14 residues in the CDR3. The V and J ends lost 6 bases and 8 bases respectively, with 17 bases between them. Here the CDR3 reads CASSPNGVLDEQFF. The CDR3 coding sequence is TGTGCCAGCAGCCCGAATGGGGTCCTTGATGAGCAGTTCTTC.

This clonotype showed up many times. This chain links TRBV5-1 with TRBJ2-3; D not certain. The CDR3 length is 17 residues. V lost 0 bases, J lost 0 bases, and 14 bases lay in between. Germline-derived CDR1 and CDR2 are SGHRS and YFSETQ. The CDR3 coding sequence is TGCGCCAGCAGCTTGGTGGTAGGGCAACCTAGCACAGATACGCAGTATTTT. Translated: CASSLVVGQPSTDTQYF.

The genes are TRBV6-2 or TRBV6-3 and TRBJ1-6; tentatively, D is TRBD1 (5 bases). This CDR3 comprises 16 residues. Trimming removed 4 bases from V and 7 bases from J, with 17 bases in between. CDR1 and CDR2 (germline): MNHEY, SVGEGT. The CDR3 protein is CASSSPTGRKNSPLHF. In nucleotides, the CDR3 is TGTGCCAGCAGTTCACCCACGGGACGGAAAAATTCACCCCTCCACTTT.

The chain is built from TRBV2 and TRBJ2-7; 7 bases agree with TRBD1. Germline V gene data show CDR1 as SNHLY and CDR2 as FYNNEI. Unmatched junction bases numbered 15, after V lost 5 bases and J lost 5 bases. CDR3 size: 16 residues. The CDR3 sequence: CASSKHLGQPPDEQYF. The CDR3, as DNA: TGTGCCAGCAGTAAACACCTGGGACAGCCTCCGGACGAGCAGTACTTC.

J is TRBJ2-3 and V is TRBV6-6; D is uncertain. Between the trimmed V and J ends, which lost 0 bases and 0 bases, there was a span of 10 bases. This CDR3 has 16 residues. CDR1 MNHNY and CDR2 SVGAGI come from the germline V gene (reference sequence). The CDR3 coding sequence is TGTGCCAGCAGTTACTCGTCCGTACCCAGCACAGATACGCAGTATTTT. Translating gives CASSYSSVPSTDTQYF.

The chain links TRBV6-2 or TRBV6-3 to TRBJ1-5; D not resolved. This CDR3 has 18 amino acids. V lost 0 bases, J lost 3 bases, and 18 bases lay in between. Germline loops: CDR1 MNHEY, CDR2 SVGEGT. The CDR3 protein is CASSYSSFRVSFNQPQHF. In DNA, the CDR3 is TGTGCCAGCAGTTACTCCTCGTTTCGGGTAAGCTTCAATCAGCCCCAGCATTTT.

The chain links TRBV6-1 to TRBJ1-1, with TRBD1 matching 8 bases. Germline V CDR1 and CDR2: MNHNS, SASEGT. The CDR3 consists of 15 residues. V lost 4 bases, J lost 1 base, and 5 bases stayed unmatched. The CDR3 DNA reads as TGTGCCAGCAGTGGGACCGGGACAGGGAACACTGAAGCTTTCTTT. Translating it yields CASSGTGTGNTEAFF.

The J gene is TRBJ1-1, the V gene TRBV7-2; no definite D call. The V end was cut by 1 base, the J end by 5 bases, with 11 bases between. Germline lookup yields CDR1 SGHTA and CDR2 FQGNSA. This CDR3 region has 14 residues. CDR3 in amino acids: CASSLGSGPTEAFF. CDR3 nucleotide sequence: TGTGCCAGCAGCTTAGGGAGCGGGCCAACTGAAGCTTTCTTT. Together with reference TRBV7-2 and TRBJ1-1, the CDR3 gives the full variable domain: GAGVSQSPSNKVTEKGKDVELRCDPISGHTALYWYRQSLGQGLEFLIYFQGNSAPDKSGLPSDRFSAERTGGSVSTLTIQRTQQEDSAVYLCASSLGSGPTEAFFGQGTRLTVV.